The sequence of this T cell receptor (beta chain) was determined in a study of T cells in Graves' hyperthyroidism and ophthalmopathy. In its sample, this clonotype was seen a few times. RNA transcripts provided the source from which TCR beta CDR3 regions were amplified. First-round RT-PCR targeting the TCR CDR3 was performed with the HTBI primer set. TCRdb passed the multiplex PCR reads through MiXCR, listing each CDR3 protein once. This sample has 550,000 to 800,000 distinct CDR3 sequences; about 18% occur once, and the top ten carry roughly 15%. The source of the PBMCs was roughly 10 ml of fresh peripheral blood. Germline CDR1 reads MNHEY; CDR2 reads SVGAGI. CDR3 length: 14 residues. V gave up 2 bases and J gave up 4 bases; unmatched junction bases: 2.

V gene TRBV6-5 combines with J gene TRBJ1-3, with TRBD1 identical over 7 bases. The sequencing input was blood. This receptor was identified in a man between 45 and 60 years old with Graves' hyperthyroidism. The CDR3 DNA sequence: TGTGCCAGCAGTTACATAGGGGGCGGAAACACCATATATTTT. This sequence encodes CASSYIGGGNTIYF.